The 31 T cell receptor beta chains listed next were all sequenced from one sample in a study of T cell responses to AZD1222 COVID-19 vaccine. Measured with immunoSEQ multiplex PCR; TCRdb has only the in-frame clones, and not every one. The sample has approximately 100,000 clones, roughly nine tenths seen once; the top ten hold around 3.5%. The specimen was peripheral blood, collected on day 0 of AZD1222 vaccination. The receptor source for this set is an adult in good health.

This chain joins TRBV5-1 and TRBJ2-7; the D is unclear. The germline V gene has CDR1 SGHRS and CDR2 YFSETQ. V was clipped by 3 bases and J by 2 bases, with 3 bases between them. The CDR3 totals 11 residues. The CDR3 DNA is TGCGCCAGCAGCTCAACCTACGAGCAGTACTTC. As protein: CASSSTYEQYF.

The rearrangement joins TRBV5-1 to TRBJ2-3, with D possibly TRBD2 on 6 matching bases. Trimming took off 4 bases at V and 0 bases at J, with 15 bases between the two ends. Germline assignment: CDR1 SGHRS and CDR2 YFSETQ. The CDR3 runs 16 residues. Written as DNA, the CDR3 is TGCGCCAGCAGCCCGGGGGTCGCTAAGAGCACAGATACGCAGTATTTT. Translation gives CASSPGVAKSTDTQYF.

By sample fraction, this clone is medium-sized. A read error may account for a junction end that differs from germline. V gene TRBV7-7 combines with J gene TRBJ2-7; D ambiguous. Germline values: CDR1 SSHAT, CDR2 FNYEAQ (reference sequence). This CDR3 has 10 amino acids. The CDR3 DNA follows: TGTGCTAGCAGCCCCTACGAGCAGTACTTC. This codes for CASSPYEQYF.

The chain is built from TRBV7-8 and TRBJ2-7, with 14 bases lining up with TRBD2. With 5 bases clipped from V and 0 bases from J, the junction kept 3 bases outside the gene matches. The CDR3 has 16 residues. The V gene's germline CDR1 is SGHVS and CDR2 FQNEAQ. CDR3 sequence (DNA): TGTGCCAGCAGCGAGGGACTAGCGGGGGTCTCCTACGAGCAGTACTTC. Its translation is CASSEGLAGVSYEQYF.

J is TRBJ2-7 and V is TRBV10-3; D is unclear. This CDR3 has 14 residues. The ends were cut back, 0 bases at V and 4 bases at J, with 10 bases in the middle. In germline, CDR1 is ENHRY, CDR2 SYGVKD. The CDR3 DNA is TGTGCCATCAGTGAGTCAATATTAAGTTACGAGCAGTACTTC. This codes for CAISESILSYEQYF.

The chain has TRBV6-5 and TRBJ2-3; 10 bases fit TRBD2. This CDR3 has 14 amino acids. With V trimmed by 8 bases and J by 4 bases, 6 bases remained unmatched. Germline CDR1 and CDR2: MNHEY and SVGAGI. The DNA for the CDR3 is TGTGCCAGCGCAACTAGCGGGGAGGCAGATACGCAGTATTTT. Residues: CASATSGEADTQYF.

The chain uses TRBV19 and TRBJ1-1, with D possibly TRBD1 on 6 matching bases. Germline V gives CDR1 LNHDA, CDR2 SQIVND (reference sequence). V lost 6 bases and J 3 bases, leaving 14 bases between the germline ends. CDR3 size: 14 residues. CDR3 bases: TGTGCCAGTAGGAAGACAGGTGTAGACACTGAAGCTTTCTTT. It is translated as CASRKTGVDTEAFF.

The V call is TRBV11-2, the J call TRBJ2-7, with D unresolved. CDR1 is SGHAT and CDR2 is FQNNGV in the germline V gene. The germline V and J ends were trimmed by 1 base and 6 bases, with 10 bases remaining between them. The CDR3 loop spans 13 amino acids. The CDR3 loop is CASSLGGSLEQYF. The CDR3 DNA sequence: TGTGCCAGCAGCTTAGGTGGATCCCTCGAGCAGTACTTC.

The chain couples TRBV10-3 to TRBJ2-6; no clear D gene. The CDR3 spans 14 residues. Germline loops: CDR1 ENHRY, CDR2 SYGVKD. V shed 5 bases and J shed 2 bases, with 7 bases lying between them. The CDR3 is CAISLGPGANVLTF. In DNA, the CDR3 is TGTGCCATCAGTCTCGGACCTGGGGCCAACGTCCTGACTTTC.

This clone was detected only once. The rearrangement joins TRBV7-8 to TRBJ1-6; no definite D call. Trimming removed 3 bases from V and 5 bases from J, with 2 bases in between. The CDR3 spans 12 residues. Germline V gene lookup returns CDR1 SGHVS and CDR2 FQNEAQ. The CDR3 here is CASSFHNSPLHF. Written as DNA, the CDR3 is TGTGCCAGCAGCTTTCATAATTCACCCCTCCACTTT.

The rearrangement joins TRBV21-1 to TRBJ1-6; TRBD1, the D gene given by the table, was not confirmed from the DNA. TRBV21-1 is a pseudogene segment. This CDR3 region has 19 residues. CDR3 in amino acids: CASSIPGVRNRSYNSPLHF. DNA of the CDR3: TGTGCCAGCAGCATCCCAGGGGTAAGGAATCGGTCCTATAATTCACCCCTCCACTTT.

The chain recombines TRBV19 with TRBJ1-4, with D perhaps TRBD1 (6 bases). Germline V gene lookup returns CDR1 LNHDA and CDR2 SQIVND (reference sequence). V lost 6 bases and J 2 bases, leaving 13 bases between the germline ends. The CDR3 covers 15 residues. The chain's CDR3 is CASRNRVLTNEKLFF. As DNA, the CDR3 is TGTGCCAGTAGAAACAGGGTCTTGACTAATGAAAAACTGTTTTTT.

The chain recombines TRBV11-2 with TRBJ2-3; 13 nucleotides match TRBD2. Germline V gene lookup returns CDR1 SGHAT and CDR2 FQNNGV. CDR3 length equals 17 residues. V was clipped by 6 bases and J by 3 bases; unmatched bases: 9. The CDR3 nucleotides read TGTGCCAGCAGTAAGGGGACTAGCGGGGCGGGAACAGATACGCAGTATTTT. Its protein is CASSKGTSGAGTDTQYF.

J is TRBJ1-2 and V is TRBV9, with TRBD1 matching 10 bases. Germline trimming cut 4 bases from V and 5 bases from J; bases unmatched to any gene: 11. CDR3 length equals 16 residues. CDR1 and CDR2 (germline): SGDLS, YYNGEE. This CDR3 is CASSPRQGALEYGYTF. Here the CDR3 DNA reads TGTGCCAGCAGCCCTCGACAGGGGGCTTTGGAGTATGGCTACACCTTC.

The rearrangement links TRBV5-6 to TRBJ2-5; D unclear. V was trimmed by 5 bases and J by 5 bases, leaving 13 bases between them. There are 13 residues in the CDR3. Per the germline V gene, CDR1 is SGHDT and CDR2 is YYEEEE. CDR3 sequence (DNA): TGTGCCAGCAGTGTCCCGGCCGCCGAGACCCAGTACTTC. Amino acid sequence: CASSVPAAETQYF.

This clone was recorded a few times. This chain joins TRBV9 and TRBJ1-1; 7 bases line up with TRBD1. The V and J ends lost 3 bases and 8 bases, in that order; junction bases with no gene match: 4. The CDR3 sequence is 12 residues long. Germline CDR1 is SGDLS and CDR2 is YYNGEE. DNA for the CDR3: TGTGCCAGCAGCGCTTGGGACAGCGAAGCTTTCTTT. Translated: CASSAWDSEAFF.

The chain employs TRBV6-1 and TRBJ2-2; possibly TRBD1 for D (5 bases). The CDR3 length is 16 residues. Trimming shortened V by 2 bases and J by 5 bases, and 15 bases separated the two germline ends. The V gene's germline CDR1 is MNHNS and CDR2 SASEGT. CDR3 DNA: TGTGCCAGCAGTGAAAAGTTGGGGCAGGGAACCGGGGAGCTGTTTTTT. It specifies CASSEKLGQGTGELFF.

This chain joins TRBV7-2 and TRBJ1-2, with D possibly TRBD1 on 6 matching bases. Germline V gene sequence: CDR1 SGHTA, CDR2 FQGNSA. Between the trimmed V and J ends, which lost 5 bases and 0 bases, there was a span of 13 bases. The CDR3 is 15 residues long. The CDR3 spells CASSPWTASNYGYTF. CDR3 coding DNA: TGTGCCAGCAGCCCCTGGACAGCTTCTAACTATGGCTACACCTTC.

The chain links TRBV7-8 to TRBJ1-5; D ambiguous. Germline values: CDR1 SGHVS, CDR2 FQNEAQ. The ends were cut back, 2 bases at V and 8 bases at J, with 10 bases in the middle. The CDR3 is made up of 13 amino acids. Here the CDR3 reads CASSLIIGEPQHF. The CDR3 DNA follows: TGTGCCAGCAGCTTAATCATCGGGGAGCCCCAGCATTTT.

DNA for the CDR3: TGCAGTGCCCAAAACCGAGAGACCCAGTACTTC. Protein: CSAQNRETQYF. The V call is TRBV20-1, the J call TRBJ2-5; D remains ambiguous. Trimming removed 6 bases from V and 4 bases from J, with 9 bases in between. This CDR3 contains 11 residues. Germline CDR1 DFQATT, CDR2 SNEGSKA (reference sequence).

The rearrangement uses TRBV5-1 and TRBJ1-1; tentatively, D is TRBD1 (5 bases). V lost 2 bases and J 3 bases, leaving 11 bases between the germline ends. Germline-derived CDR1 and CDR2 are SGHRS and YFSETQ. The CDR3 spans 14 residues. The CDR3 nucleotides are TGCGCCAGCAGCTTCCAGGGTGGACACACTGAAGCTTTCTTT. This sequence encodes CASSFQGGHTEAFF.

This clone was counted a few times. The V gene is TRBV18, the J gene TRBJ2-7, with TRBD2 matching 14 bases. Germline loops: CDR1 KGHSH, CDR2 LQKENI. Trimming removed 0 bases from V and 5 bases from J; junction bases left unmatched: 0. The CDR3 contains 15 residues. The CDR3 spells CASSPPGLAGDEQYF. CDR3 nucleotides: TGTGCCAGCTCACCACCGGGACTAGCGGGGGACGAGCAGTACTTC.

The chain is built from TRBV6-5 and TRBJ1-2; D ambiguous. Looked up from germline, CDR1 is MNHEY and CDR2 is SVGAGI. V lost 6 bases and J lost 2, with 13 bases in between. The CDR3 loop spans 14 amino acids. The CDR3 spells CASSHRAANYGYTF. The DNA for the CDR3 is TGTGCCAGCAGCCACCGGGCCGCGAACTATGGCTACACCTTC.

This clone appeared once. The chain combines TRBV6-2 or TRBV6-3 with TRBJ1-5; D perhaps matches TRBD1 (6 bases). V lost 0 bases to trimming and J lost 5 bases, with 17 bases between them. CDR3 length: 17 residues. Germline CDR1 reads MNHEY; CDR2 reads SVGEGT. The CDR3 protein is CASSYSLGQGMDQPQHF. CDR3 nucleotide sequence: TGTGCCAGCAGTTACTCCTTGGGGCAGGGGATGGATCAGCCCCAGCATTTT.

The genes are TRBV19 and TRBJ1-5, with no clear D. Germline values: CDR1 LNHDA, CDR2 SQIVND (reference sequence). V was clipped by 3 bases and J by 6 bases, with 12 bases between them. This CDR3 has 14 amino acids. CDR3 sequence: CASSIAGNGQPQHF. CDR3 in DNA: TGTGCCAGTAGTATCGCCGGGAATGGTCAGCCCCAGCATTTT.

Regarding this clone: The identical CDR3 is also encoded by other nucleotide sequences in the sample. The chain combines TRBV6-1 with TRBJ2-7; D gene uncertain. V lost 1 base to trimming and J lost 0 bases, with 7 bases between them. The CDR3 extends over 14 amino acids. Germline loops: CDR1 MNHNS, CDR2 SASEGT. The CDR3 sequence: CASSEGGSSYEQYF. The CDR3 region has the DNA TGTGCCAGCAGTGAAGGTGGAAGCTCCTACGAGCAGTACTTC.

The rearrangement uses TRBV29-1 and TRBJ1-4, with 8 bases that match TRBD1. CDR1 SQVTM and CDR2 ANQGSEA come from the germline V gene. CDR3 length: 13 residues. The trim removed 6 bases at V and 0 bases at J, leaving 0 bases unmatched. CDR3 nucleotides: TGCAGCGTACAGGGGGCAACTAATGAAAAACTGTTTTTT. This codes for CSVQGATNEKLFF.

The J gene is TRBJ1-4, the V gene TRBV30, with 8 bases identical to TRBD1. With V trimmed by 5 bases and J by 5 bases, 4 bases remained unmatched. The CDR3 loop spans 13 amino acids. CDR1 and CDR2 from the germline V gene are GTSNPN and SVGIG (reference sequence). The CDR3 DNA follows: TGTGCCTGGGCCCGGGACAGGAATGAAAAACTGTTTTTT. Its protein is CAWARDRNEKLFF.

The V and J genes are TRBV7-9 and TRBJ1-2; 10 positions agree with TRBD1. The CDR3 is made up of 14 amino acids. The V and J ends lost 3 bases and 7 bases, in that order; junction bases with no gene match: 5. Germline CDR1 SEHNR, CDR2 FQNEAQ (reference sequence). The CDR3 reads CASSLETGGRGYTF. DNA of the CDR3: TGTGCCAGCAGCTTGGAGACAGGGGGCCGTGGCTACACCTTC. The complete variable domain, with remaining parts taken from reference TRBV7-9 and TRBJ1-2, reads DTGVSQNPRHKITKRGQNVTFRCDPISEHNRLYWYRQTLGQGPEFLTYFQNEAQLEKSRLLSDRFSAERPKGSFSTLEIQRTEQGDSAMYLCASSLETGGRGYTFGSGTRLTVV.

This clone was seen a handful of times. The genes are TRBV5-6 and TRBJ2-2, with 7 bases identical to TRBD1. Germline V lookup: CDR1 SGHDT, CDR2 YYEEEE. This CDR3 region has 16 residues. With V trimmed by 3 bases and J by 3 bases, 8 bases remained unmatched. For the CDR3, the DNA is TGTGCCAGCAGCTCCGCTGGGACAGCCCACACCGGGGAGCTGTTTTTT. This translates into CASSSAGTAHTGELFF.

The sample holds one count of this clone. CDR3 amino acids: CASSLNPGAGSYGYTF. DNA of the CDR3: TGTGCCAGCAGCTTAAATCCAGGTGCTGGATCATATGGCTACACCTTC. The chain joins TRBV7-3 to TRBJ1-2, with unresolved D. Germline V gene data show CDR1 as SGHTA and CDR2 as FQGTGA. The CDR3 runs 16 residues. V shed 1 base and J shed 5 bases, with 17 bases lying between them.